Detailed here is one TCR beta chain. The repertoire was sequenced with immunoSEQ multiplex PCR; TCRdb's copy has only in-frame clones and lacks some. The sample has tens of thousands of clones; more than 75% are singletons. These data belong to a study of identifying expanded T cells in peripheral blood. Per the germline V gene, CDR1 is SEHNR and CDR2 is FQNEAQ (reference sequence). This CDR3 spans 12 amino acids. V was trimmed by 6 bases and J by 5 bases, leaving 9 bases between them. The sample was blood. The TCR comes from a person aged 18-70 years in good health. The rearrangement joins TRBV7-9 to TRBJ2-3; D gene uncertain. The CDR3: CASSISGDTQYF. The CDR3 bases are TGTGCCAGCAGTATAAGTGGAGATACGCAGTATTTT. Supplemented by reference TRBV7-9 and TRBJ2-3, the full variable domain reads DTGVSQNPRHKITKRGQNVTFRCDPISEHNRLYWYRQTLGQGPEFLTYFQNEAQLEKSRLLSDRFSAERPKGSFSTLEIQRTEQGDSAMYLCASSISGDTQYFGPGTRLTVL.